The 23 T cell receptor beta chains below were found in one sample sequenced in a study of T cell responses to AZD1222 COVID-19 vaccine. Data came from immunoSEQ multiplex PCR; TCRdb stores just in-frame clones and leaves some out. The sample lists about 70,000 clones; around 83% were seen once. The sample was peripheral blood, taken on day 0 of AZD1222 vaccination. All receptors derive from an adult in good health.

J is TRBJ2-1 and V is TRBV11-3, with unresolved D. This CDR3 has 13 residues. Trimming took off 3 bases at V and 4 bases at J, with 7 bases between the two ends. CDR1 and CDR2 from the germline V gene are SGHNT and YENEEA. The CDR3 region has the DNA TGTGCCAGCAGCTTGGAGAGATACAATGAGCAGTTCTTC. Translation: CASSLERYNEQFF.

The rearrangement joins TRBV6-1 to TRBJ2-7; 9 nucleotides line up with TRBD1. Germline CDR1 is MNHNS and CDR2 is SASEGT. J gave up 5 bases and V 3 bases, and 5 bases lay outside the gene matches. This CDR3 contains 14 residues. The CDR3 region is CASSEDRGVHEQYF. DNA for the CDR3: TGTGCCAGCAGTGAGGACAGGGGAGTCCACGAGCAGTACTTC.

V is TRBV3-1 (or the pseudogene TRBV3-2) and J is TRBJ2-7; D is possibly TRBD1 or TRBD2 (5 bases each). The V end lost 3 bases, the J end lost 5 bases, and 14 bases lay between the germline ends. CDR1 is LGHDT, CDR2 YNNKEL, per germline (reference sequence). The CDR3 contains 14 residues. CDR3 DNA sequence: TGTGCCAGCAGCCATTCCAATAGGGGAGACGAGCAGTACTTC. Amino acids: CASSHSNRGDEQYF.

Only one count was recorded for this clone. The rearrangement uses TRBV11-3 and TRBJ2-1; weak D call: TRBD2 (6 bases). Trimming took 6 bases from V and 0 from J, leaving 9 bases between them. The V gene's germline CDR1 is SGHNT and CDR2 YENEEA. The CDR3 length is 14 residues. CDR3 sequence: CASSGGSSYNEQFF. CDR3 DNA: TGTGCCAGCAGTGGAGGGAGCTCCTACAATGAGCAGTTCTTC.

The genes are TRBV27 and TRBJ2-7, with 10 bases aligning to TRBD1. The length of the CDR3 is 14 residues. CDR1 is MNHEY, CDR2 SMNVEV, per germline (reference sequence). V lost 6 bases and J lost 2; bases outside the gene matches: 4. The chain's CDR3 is CASRGTGDPYEQYF. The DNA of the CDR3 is TGTGCCAGCAGAGGGACAGGGGACCCCTACGAGCAGTACTTC.

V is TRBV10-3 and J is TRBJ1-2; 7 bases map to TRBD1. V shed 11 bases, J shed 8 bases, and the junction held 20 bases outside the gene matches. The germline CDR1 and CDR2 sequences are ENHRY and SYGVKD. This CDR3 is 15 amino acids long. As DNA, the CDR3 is TGTGCCGTCACCGGGACAGTAAGACAAGAGAGGGGCTACACCTTC. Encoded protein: CAVTGTVRQERGYTF.

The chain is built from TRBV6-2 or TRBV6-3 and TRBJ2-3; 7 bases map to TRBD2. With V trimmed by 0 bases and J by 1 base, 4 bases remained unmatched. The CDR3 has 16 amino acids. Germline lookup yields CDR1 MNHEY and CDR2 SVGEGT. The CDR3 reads CASSYSGEGGTDTQYF. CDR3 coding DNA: TGTGCCAGCAGTTACTCGGGGGAGGGTGGCACAGATACGCAGTATTTT.

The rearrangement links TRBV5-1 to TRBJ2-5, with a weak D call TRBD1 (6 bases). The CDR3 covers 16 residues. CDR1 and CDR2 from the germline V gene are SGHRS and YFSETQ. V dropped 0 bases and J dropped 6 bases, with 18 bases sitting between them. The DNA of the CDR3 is TGCGCCAGCAGCTTGGCAGGGTCTGGGGGCGCGAAGACCCAGTACTTC. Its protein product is CASSLAGSGGAKTQYF.

As DNA, the CDR3 is TGTGCCAGCAGTTACTCCCGGTATAACACTGAAGCTTTCTTT. Its protein product is CASSYSRYNTEAFF. This sequence joins TRBV6-5 and TRBJ1-1, with D unresolved. Germline V gene lookup returns CDR1 MNHEY and CDR2 SVGAGI. The CDR3 spans 14 residues. V was pared by 0 bases and J by 2 bases, with 7 bases between.

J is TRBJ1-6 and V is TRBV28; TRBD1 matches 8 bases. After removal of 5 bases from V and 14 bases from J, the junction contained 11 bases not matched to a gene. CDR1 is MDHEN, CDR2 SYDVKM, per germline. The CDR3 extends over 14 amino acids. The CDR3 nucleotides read TGTGCCAGCAGTCCCTCGGACAGGGCCGTATCCCTCCACTTT. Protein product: CASSPSDRAVSLHF.

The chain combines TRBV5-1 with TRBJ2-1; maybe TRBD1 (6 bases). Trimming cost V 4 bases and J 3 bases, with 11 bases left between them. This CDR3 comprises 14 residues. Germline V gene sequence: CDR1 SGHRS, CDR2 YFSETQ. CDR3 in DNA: TGCGCCAGCAGCGCCGGGACATACTACAATGAGCAGTTCTTC. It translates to CASSAGTYYNEQFF.

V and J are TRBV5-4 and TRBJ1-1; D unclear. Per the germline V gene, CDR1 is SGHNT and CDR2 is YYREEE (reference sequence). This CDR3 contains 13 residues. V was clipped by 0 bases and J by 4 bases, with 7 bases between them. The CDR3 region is CASSLAGFTEAFF. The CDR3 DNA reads TGTGCCAGCAGCTTGGCAGGATTCACTGAAGCTTTCTTT.

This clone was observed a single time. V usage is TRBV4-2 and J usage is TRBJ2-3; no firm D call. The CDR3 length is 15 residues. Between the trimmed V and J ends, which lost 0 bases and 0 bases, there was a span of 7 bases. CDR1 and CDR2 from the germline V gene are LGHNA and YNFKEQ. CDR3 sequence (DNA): TGTGCCAGCAGCCAAGATTTTACTAGCACAGATACGCAGTATTTT. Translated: CASSQDFTSTDTQYF.

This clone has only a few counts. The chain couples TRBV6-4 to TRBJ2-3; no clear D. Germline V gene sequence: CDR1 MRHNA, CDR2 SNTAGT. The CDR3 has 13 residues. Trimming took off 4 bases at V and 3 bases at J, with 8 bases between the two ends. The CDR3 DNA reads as TGTGCCAGCAGTGCTCGAGAAACAGATACGCAGTATTTT. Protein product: CASSARETDTQYF.

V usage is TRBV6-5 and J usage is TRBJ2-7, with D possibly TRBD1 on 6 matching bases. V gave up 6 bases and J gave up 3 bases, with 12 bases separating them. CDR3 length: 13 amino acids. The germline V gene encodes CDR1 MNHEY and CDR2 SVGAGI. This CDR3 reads CASRPRTVYEQYF. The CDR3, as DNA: TGTGCCAGCAGGCCGAGGACAGTCTACGAGCAGTACTTC.

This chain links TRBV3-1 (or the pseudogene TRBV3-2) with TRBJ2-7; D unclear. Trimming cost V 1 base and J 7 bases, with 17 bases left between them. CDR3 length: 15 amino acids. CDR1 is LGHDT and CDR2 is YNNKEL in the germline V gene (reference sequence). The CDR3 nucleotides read TGTGCCAGCAGCCAAGCAGCAGGCCAAGGGCTGGAGCAGTACTTC. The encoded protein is CASSQAAGQGLEQYF.

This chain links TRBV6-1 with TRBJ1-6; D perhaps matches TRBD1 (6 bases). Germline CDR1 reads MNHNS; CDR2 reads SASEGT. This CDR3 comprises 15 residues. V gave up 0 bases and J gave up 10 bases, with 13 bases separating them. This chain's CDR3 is CASSEASGQTSPLHF. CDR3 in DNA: TGTGCCAGCAGTGAAGCATCCGGACAGACCTCACCCCTCCACTTT.

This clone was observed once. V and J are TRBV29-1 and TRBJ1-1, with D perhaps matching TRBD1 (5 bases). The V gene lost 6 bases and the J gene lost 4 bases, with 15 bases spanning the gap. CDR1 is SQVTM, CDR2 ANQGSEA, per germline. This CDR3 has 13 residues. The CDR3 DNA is TGCAGCGTGAGGATCGGGGCTTCCACTGAAGCTTTCTTT. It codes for CSVRIGASTEAFF.

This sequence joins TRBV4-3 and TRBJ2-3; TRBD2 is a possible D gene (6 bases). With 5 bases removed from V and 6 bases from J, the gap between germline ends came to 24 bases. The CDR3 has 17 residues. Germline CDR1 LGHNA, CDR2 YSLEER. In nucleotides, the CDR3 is TGCGCCAGCAGCAAATCCGGGACGGGGGTCCGGTGGGATACGCAGTATTTT. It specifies CASSKSGTGVRWDTQYF.

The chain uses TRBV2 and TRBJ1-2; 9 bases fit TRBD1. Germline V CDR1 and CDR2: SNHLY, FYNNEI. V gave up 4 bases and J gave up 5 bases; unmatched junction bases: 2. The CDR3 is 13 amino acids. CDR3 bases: TGTGCCAGCAGTGGACAGGGGGGATATGGCTACACCTTC. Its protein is CASSGQGGYGYTF. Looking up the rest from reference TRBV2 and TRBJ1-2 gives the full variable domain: EPEVTQTPSHQVTQMGQEVILRCVPISNHLYFYWYRQILGQKVEFLVSFYNNEISEKSEIFDDQFSVERPDGSNFTLKIRSTKLEDSAMYFCASSGQGGYGYTFGSGTRLTVV.

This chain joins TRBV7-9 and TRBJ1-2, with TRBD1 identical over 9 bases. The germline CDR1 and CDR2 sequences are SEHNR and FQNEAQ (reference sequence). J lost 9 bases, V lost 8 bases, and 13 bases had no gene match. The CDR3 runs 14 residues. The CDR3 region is CASSRGTGSLSYTF. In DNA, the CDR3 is TGTGCCAGCTCCAGGGGGACAGGGTCTTTAAGCTACACCTTC.

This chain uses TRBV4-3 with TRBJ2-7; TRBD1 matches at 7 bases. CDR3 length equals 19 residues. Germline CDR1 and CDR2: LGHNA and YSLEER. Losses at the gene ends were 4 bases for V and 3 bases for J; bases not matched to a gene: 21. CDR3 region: CASSPDLDLGQANLYEQYF. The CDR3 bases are TGCGCCAGCAGCCCGGACCTGGACCTCGGACAGGCGAACCTCTACGAGCAGTACTTC.

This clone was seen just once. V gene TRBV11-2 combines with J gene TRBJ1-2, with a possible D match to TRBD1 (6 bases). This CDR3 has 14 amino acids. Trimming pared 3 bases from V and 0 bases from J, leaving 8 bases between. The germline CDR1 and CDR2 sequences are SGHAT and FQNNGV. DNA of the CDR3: TGTGCCAGCAGCTTGGGACAAACTAACTATGGCTACACCTTC. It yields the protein CASSLGQTNYGYTF.